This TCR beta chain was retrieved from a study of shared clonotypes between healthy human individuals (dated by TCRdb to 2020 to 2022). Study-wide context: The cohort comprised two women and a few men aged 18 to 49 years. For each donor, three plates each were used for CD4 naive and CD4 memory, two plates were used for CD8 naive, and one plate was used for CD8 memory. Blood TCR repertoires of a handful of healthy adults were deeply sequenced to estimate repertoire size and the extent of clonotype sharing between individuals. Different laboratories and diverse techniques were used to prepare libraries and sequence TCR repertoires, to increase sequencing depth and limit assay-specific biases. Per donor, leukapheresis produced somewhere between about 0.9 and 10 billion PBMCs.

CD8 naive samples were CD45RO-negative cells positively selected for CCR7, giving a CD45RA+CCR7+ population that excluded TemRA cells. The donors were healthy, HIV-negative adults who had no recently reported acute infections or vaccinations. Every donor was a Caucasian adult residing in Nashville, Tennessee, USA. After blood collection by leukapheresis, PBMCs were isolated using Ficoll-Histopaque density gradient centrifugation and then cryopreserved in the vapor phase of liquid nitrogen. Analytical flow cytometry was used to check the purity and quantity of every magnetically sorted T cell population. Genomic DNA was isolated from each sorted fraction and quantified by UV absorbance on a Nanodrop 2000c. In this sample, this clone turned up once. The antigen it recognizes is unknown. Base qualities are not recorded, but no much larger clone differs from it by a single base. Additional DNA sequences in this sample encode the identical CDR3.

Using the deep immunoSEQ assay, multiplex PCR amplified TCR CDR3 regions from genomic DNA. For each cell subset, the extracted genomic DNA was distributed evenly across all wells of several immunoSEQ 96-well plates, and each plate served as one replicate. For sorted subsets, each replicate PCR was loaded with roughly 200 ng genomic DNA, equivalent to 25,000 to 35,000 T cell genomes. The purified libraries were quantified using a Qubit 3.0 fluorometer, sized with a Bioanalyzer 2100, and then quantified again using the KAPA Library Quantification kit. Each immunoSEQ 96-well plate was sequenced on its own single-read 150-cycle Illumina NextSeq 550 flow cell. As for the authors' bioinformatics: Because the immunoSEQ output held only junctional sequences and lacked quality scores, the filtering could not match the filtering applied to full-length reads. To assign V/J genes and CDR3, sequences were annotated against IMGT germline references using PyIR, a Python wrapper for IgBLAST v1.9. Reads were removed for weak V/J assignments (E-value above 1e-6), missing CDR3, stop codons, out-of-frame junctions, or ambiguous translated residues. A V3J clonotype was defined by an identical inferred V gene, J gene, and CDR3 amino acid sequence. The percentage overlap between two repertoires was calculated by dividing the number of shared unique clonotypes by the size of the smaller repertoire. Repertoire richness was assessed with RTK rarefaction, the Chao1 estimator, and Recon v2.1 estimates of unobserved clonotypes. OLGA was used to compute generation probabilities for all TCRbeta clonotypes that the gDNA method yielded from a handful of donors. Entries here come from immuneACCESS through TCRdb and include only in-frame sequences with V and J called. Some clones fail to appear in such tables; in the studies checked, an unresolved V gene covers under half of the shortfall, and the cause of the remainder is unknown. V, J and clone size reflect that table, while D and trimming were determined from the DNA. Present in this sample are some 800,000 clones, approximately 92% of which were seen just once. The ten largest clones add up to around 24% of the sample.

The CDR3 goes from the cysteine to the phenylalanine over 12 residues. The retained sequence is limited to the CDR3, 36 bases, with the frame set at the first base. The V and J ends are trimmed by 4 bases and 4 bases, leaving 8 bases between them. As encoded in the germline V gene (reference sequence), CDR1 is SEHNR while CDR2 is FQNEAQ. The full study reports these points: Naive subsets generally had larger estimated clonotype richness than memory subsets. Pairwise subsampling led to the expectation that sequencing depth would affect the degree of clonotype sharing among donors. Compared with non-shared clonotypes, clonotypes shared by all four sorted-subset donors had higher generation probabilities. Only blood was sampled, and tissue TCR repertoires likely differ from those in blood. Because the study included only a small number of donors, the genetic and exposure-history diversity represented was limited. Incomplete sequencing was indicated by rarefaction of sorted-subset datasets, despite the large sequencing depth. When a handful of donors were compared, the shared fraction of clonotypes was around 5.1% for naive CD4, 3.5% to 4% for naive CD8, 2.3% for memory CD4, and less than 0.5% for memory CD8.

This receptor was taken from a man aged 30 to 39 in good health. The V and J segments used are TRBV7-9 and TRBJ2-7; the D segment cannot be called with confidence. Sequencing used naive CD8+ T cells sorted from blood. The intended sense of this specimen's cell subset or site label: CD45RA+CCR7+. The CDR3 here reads CASSSGIYEQYF. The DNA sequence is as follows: TGTGCCAGCAGCTCTGGGATATACGAGCAGTACTTC.